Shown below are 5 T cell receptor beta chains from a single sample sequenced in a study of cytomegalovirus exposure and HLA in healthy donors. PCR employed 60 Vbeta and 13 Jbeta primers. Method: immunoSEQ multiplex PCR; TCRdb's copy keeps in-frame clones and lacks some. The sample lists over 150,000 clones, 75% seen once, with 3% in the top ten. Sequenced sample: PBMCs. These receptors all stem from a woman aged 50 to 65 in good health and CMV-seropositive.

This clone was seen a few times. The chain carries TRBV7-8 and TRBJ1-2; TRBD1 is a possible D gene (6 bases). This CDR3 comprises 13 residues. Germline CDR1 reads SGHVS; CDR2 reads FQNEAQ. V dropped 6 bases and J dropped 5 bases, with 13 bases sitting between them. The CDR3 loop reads CASSTGSGYGYTF. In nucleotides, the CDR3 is TGTGCCAGCAGTACAGGGTCAGGGTATGGCTACACCTTC.

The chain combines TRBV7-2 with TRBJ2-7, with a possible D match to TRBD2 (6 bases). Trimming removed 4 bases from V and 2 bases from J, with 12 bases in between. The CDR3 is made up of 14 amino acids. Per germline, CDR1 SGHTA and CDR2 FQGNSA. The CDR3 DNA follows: TGTGCCAGCAGCTCGTGGGACTCCGCCTACGAGCAGTACTTC. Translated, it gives CASSSWDSAYEQYF.

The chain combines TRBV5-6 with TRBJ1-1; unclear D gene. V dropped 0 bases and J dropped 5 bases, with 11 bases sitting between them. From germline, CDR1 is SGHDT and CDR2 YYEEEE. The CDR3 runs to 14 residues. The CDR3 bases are TGTGCCAGCAGCTTGGGGTTGGGAGGAACTGAAGCTTTCTTT. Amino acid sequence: CASSLGLGGTEAFF. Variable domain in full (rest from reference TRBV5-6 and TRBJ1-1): DAGVTQSPTHLIKTRGQQVTLRCSPKSGHDTVSWYQQALGQGPQFIFQYYEEEERQRGNFPDRFSGHQFPNYSSELNVNALLLGDSALYLCASSLGLGGTEAFFGQGTRLTVV.

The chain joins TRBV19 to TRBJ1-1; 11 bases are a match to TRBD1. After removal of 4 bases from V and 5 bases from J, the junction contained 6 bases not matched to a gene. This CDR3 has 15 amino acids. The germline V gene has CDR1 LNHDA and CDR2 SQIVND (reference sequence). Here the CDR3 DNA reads TGTGCCAGTAGTACACGGGACAGGGGGGGGACTGAAGCTTTCTTT. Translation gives CASSTRDRGGTEAFF. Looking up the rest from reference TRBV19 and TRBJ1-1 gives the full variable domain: DGGITQSPKYLFRKEGQNVTLSCEQNLNHDAMYWYRQDPGQGLRLIYYSQIVNDFQKGDIAEGYSVSREKKESFPLTVTSAQKNPTAFYLCASSTRDRGGTEAFFGQGTRLTVV.

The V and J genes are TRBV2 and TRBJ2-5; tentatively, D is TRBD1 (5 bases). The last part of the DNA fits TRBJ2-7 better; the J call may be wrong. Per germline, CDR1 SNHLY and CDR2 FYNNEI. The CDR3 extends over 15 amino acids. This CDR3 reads CASRLPWGRSYEQYF. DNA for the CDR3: TGTGCCAGCAGACTCCCTTGGGGCAGGTCTTACGAGCAGTACTTC.